This T cell receptor beta chain was obtained from a study of regulatory T cells in long-lasting Graves disease. Arm-PCR of CDR3 regions and iRepertoire HTBI primers were the basis on which TCR beta libraries were built. TCRdb ran MiXCR on the multiplex PCR reads and lists one entry per CDR3 protein. Among hundreds of thousands of distinct CDR3 sequences listed, around 21% were seen once. Study outcomes and limitations: In persistent patients, shared public clonotypes (more than 2,500) outnumbered those in new patients (about 890).

This clonotype has only a few counts. Its antigen is currently unknown. Time point described: persistent/refractory GD, antithyroid drugs over 5 years with positive TRAb. The TCR library used RNA extracted from PBMCs. This sample comprised peripheral blood mononuclear cells (PBMCs), obtained when the disease was refractory, from a patient treated with antithyroid drugs. This receptor was taken from a female donor with Graves disease.

CDR3 sequence (DNA): TGTGCCAGCAGTCCCTCGGGGGCCGGGGGTGGCTACACCTTC. Amino acids: CASSPSGAGGGYTF. The rearrangement joins TRBV28 to TRBJ1-2; D is possibly TRBD1 (6 bases). The ends were cut back, 5 bases at V and 7 bases at J, with 17 bases in the middle. Germline-derived CDR1 and CDR2 are MDHEN and SYDVKM. The CDR3 has 14 residues.